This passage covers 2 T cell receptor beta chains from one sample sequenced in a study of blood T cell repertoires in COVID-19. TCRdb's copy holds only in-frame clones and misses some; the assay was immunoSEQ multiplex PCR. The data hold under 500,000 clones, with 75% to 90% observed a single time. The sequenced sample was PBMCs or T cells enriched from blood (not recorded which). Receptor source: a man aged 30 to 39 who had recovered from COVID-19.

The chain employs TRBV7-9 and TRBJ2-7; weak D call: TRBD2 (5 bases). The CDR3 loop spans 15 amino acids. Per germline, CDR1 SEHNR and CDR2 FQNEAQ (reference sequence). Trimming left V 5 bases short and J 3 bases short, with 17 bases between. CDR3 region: CASSHAGVQDYEQYF. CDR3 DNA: TGTGCCAGCAGCCATGCCGGGGTGCAGGACTACGAGCAGTACTTC.

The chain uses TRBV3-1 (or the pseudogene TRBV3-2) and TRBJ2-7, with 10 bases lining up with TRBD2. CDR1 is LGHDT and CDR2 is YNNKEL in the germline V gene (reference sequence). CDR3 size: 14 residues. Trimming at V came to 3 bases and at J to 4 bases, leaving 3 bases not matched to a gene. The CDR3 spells CASSHTSGTYEQYF. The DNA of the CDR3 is TGTGCCAGCAGCCACACTAGCGGGACTTACGAGCAGTACTTC.